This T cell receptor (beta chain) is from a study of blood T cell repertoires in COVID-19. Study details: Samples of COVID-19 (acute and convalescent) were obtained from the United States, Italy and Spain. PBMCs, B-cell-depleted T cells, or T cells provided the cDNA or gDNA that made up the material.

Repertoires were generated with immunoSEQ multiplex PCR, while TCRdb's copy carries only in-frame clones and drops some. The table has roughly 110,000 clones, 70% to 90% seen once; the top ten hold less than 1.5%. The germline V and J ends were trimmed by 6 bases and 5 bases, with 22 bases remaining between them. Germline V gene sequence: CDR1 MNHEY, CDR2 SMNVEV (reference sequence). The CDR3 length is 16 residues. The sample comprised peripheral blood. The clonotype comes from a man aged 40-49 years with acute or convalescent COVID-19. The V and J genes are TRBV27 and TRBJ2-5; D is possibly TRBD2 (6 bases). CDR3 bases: TGTGCCAGCAGGCCTCGACTAGGGGCTTTCGGGGAGACCCAGTACTTC. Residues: CASRPRLGAFGETQYF.